There are a few counts of the clone carrying this T cell receptor (beta chain). With 4 bases removed from V and 1 base from J, the gap between germline ends came to 11 bases. This CDR3 spans 13 amino acids. CDR1 GTSNPN and CDR2 SVGIG come from the germline V gene (reference sequence). The sample comes from a study of T cells after yellow fever vaccination. MiXCR was run by TCRdb on the 5' RACE reads, yielding one entry per CDR3 protein. Of approximately 550,000 distinct CDR3 sequences listed, about 13% are singletons. The chain carries TRBV30 and TRBJ2-7, with D perhaps assigned TRBD1 or TRBD2 (5 bases each). The sequence derives from a man aged 30 to 39 who received the YFV17D yellow fever vaccine. Sequenced here: PBMCs, sampled on the day of the yellow fever booster vaccination. This CDR3 is CAWKSRGSYEQYF. The CDR3 coding sequence is TGTGCCTGGAAATCGAGGGGTTCCTACGAGCAGTACTTC.